This is a list of T cell receptor beta chains from one sample in a study of OX40 agonist ivuxolimab in advanced cancers. Here immunoSEQ multiplex PCR was the method, and the copy in TCRdb shows in-frame clones only, minus some. The sample lists about 68,000 clones, 82% seen once, with 9.5% to 13% in the top ten. Here the sequenced sample was CD4+ or CD8+ T cells sorted from blood, taken in a trial of the OX40 agonist ivuxolimab. These receptors originate from an adult with an advanced solid tumor such as melanoma, head and neck, liver or kidney cancer. The CDR3 runs from the conserved cysteine through the conserved F or W. Expanded clones get a size class; other rows say once, few or many, or leave the size out.

V: TRBV6-1
J: TRBJ2-5
size: once
CDR3: CASSEWGGGETQYF

V: TRBV7-2
J: TRBJ1-5
size: .
CDR3: CASSKDSNQPQHF

V: TRBV7-6
J: TRBJ2-1
size: .
CDR3: CASSFRTSAEEQFF

V: TRBV7-2
J: .
size: .
CDR3: CASTETGSYEQYF

V: TRBV19
J: TRBJ2-1
size: .
CDR3: CATARQSSYNEQFF

V: TRBV4-1
J: TRBJ2-1
size: .
CDR3: CASRGGSSYNEQFF

V: TRBV5-1
J: TRBJ1-4
size: .
CDR3: CASSLDHTGGEGEKLFF

V: TRBV19
J: TRBJ2-4
size: once
CDR3: CASGSQGSPSKNIQYF

V: TRBV7-9
J: TRBJ1-1
size: .
CDR3: CASSRTDRQIKAFF

V: TRBV7-2
J: TRBJ1-5
size: .
CDR3: CASNTGGEQPQHF

V: TRBV6-5
J: TRBJ2-7
size: .
CDR3: CASSYWDRSEQYF

V: TRBV5-6
J: TRBJ1-1
size: .
CDR3: CASSSRGGLQAFF

V: TRBV2
J: TRBJ1-6
size: few
CDR3: CASTVSRSPLHF

V: TRBV6-1
J: TRBJ2-1
size: .
CDR3: CASSARRQGPYNEQFF

V: TRBV7-9
J: TRBJ1-2
size: few
CDR3: CASSQGQNYGYTF

V: TRBV13
J: TRBJ2-3
size: .
CDR3: CASSLGRANTQYF

V: TRBV30
J: TRBJ1-5
size: once
CDR3: CALGLDSNQPQHF

V: TRBV5-1
J: TRBJ1-1
size: .
CDR3: CASSFGGTGETEAFF

V: TRBV7-3
J: TRBJ2-3
size: .
CDR3: CASGRGNTDTQYF

V: TRBV4-1
J: TRBJ2-7
size: .
CDR3: CASSQGTSGWGRSYEQYF

V: TRBV28
J: TRBJ1-1
size: .
CDR3: CASSFRGRRAFF

V: TRBV19
J: TRBJ2-4
size: .
CDR3: CASSIDQHRDRGDIQYF

V: TRBV11-3
J: TRBJ1-2
size: few
CDR3: CASSLEGKDYGYTF

V: TRBV30
J: TRBJ2-4
size: .
CDR3: CAWGLAKNIQYF

V: TRBV28
J: TRBJ1-1
size: once
CDR3: CASNERSGGTEAFF

V: TRBV28
J: TRBJ2-5
size: .
CDR3: CASSGRSSGRRRETQYF

V: TRBV5-3
J: TRBJ2-7
size: .
CDR3: CASSLDRDEQYF